The sequence of this T cell receptor (beta chain) was determined in a study of T cell responses to AZD1222 COVID-19 vaccine. Broader study findings: Seropositive AZD1222 recipients at baseline numbered only five or six. Targeting of unmutated variant regions was reportedly seen in nearly half of spike-specific TCRs. An increase in Spike-specific TCR breadth and depth was observed after two AZD1222 doses. There were mostly white British donors and more females than males, and clonal diversity was possibly underestimated.

To note about this clone: Its antigen is unidentified.

Here immunoSEQ multiplex PCR was the method, and the copy in TCRdb shows in-frame clones only, minus some. The data show more than 90,000 clones, with around 82% seen just once and about 9.4% held by the top ten. This CDR3 comprises 14 residues. Germline loops: CDR1 SGHNT, CDR2 YENEEA. The V gene lost 5 bases and the J gene lost 6 bases, with 14 bases spanning the gap. This sequence joins TRBV11-3 and TRBJ2-1, with D perhaps TRBD1 or TRBD2 (6 bases each). Specimen: peripheral blood, collected on day 0 of AZD1222 vaccination. The source of this sequence is an adult in good health. This CDR3 is CASSLGGPSNEQFF. The CDR3 nucleotides read TGTGCCAGCAGCCTTGGGGGGCCCTCCAATGAGCAGTTCTTC. Full variable domain (rest looked up from reference TRBV11-3 and TRBJ2-1): EAGVVQSPRYKIIEKKQPVAFWCNPISGHNTLYWYLQNLGQGPELLIRYENEEAVDDSQLPKDRFSAERLKGVDSTLKIQPAELGDSAVYLCASSLGGPSNEQFFGPGTRLTVL.